The clone carrying this T cell receptor beta chain was observed at least ten times. The antigen remains undetermined. The V end was cut by 5 bases, the J end by 2 bases, with 19 bases between. The CDR3 runs to 16 residues. Looked up from germline, CDR1 is SGHRS and CDR2 is YFSETQ. Synthesis of TCR cDNA relied on 5'RACE template switching, which attached a universal primer site and UMIs. TCRdb fed the 5' RACE reads into MiXCR, producing one record per CDR3 protein. The table lists a few hundred thousand distinct CDR3 sequences, 8.5% to 10% of them singletons. This entry is derived from a study of T cells after yellow fever vaccination. Background on the study: Where fractions had low cell numbers, libraries were prepared from them with the SMART-Seq v4 Ultra Low Input RNA kit.

Overall study findings and caveats: Abundant clonotypes from the bulk population could have been carried over as contaminants into FACS-sorted repertoires.

This receptor was identified in a young man who received the YFV17D yellow fever vaccine. The rearrangement links TRBV5-1 to TRBJ2-5; tentatively, D is TRBD1 (6 bases). This specimen consisted of CD4+ T cells sorted from PBMCs, obtained 5 days after the yellow fever booster vaccination. In DNA form, the CDR3 reads TGCGCCAGCAGATTTCAGCCGGGACACCCTCAAGAGACCCAGTACTTC. It yields the protein CASRFQPGHPQETQYF.